Listed here is a single T cell receptor (beta chain). No antigen is known for it. The TCR library protocol attached unique molecular identifiers to the individual cDNA molecules. TCRdb re-called the 5' RACE reads with MiXCR, one entry per CDR3 protein. Of approximately 98,000 distinct CDR3 sequences in the sample, around an eighth were seen once. This specimen belongs to a study of early T cells in non-severe SARS-CoV-2 infection. As for the study in general: Sequencing used unsorted whole-blood bulk RNA, so chains lack pairing.

CDR3 length: 14 amino acids. CDR1 and CDR2 (germline): SNHLY, FYNNEI. Germline trimming cut 7 bases from V and 6 bases from J; bases unmatched to any gene: 7. Study-level findings and limits: Database matching using VDJdb favored anti-spike CD8 responses, with private and CD4 specificities left missing.

The rearrangement uses TRBV2 and TRBJ2-2, with 8 bases matching TRBD1. Sequenced: whole blood. This receptor was taken from an adult who was a healthcare worker with PCR-confirmed SARS-CoV-2 infection or an uninfected control (not recorded which). CDR3 DNA: TGTGCCAGCAAGAACCAGGGGGCACCCGGGGAGCTGTTTTTT. Amino acids: CASKNQGAPGELFF.